Listed here are 13 T cell receptor beta chains from one sample, sequenced in a study of identical twins. In TCRdb, the 5' RACE reads were re-called with MiXCR into one record per CDR3 protein. Of roughly 260,000 distinct CDR3 sequences in the sample, 6% to 8.5% were seen once. This sample was also put to use in a study of yellow fever vaccine responses in identical twins.

Sequenced material: CD8+ T cells sorted from blood. Source of these receptors: a woman aged 18-29 years in good health.

J is TRBJ2-2 and V is TRBV7-6, with TRBD2 matching 14 bases. CDR3 size: 16 residues. Germline CDR1 and CDR2: SGHVS and FNYEAQ. V gave up 6 bases and J gave up 4 bases; unmatched junction bases: 4. The CDR3 reads CASRGLAGVGTGELFF. CDR3 coding DNA: TGTGCCAGCAGGGGACTAGCGGGAGTAGGCACCGGGGAGCTGTTTTTT.

This clonotype was seen only a few times. The chain recombines TRBV7-7 with TRBJ2-3, with D perhaps matching TRBD1 (5 bases). Per the germline V gene, CDR1 is SSHAT and CDR2 is FNYEAQ (reference sequence). Deletions cut 2 bases from V and 3 bases from J, with 12 bases between. There are 15 residues in the CDR3. CDR3 in DNA: TGTGCCAGCAGCTTATCGTGGCAGGGAACAGATACGCAGTATTTT. It encodes CASSLSWQGTDTQYF.

This clonotype was counted ten times or more. The CDR3 here is CSVEDHQGRLPSYEQYF. CDR3 bases: TGCAGCGTTGAAGATCACCAGGGCCGCTTACCTTCCTACGAGCAGTACTTC. The rearrangement joins TRBV29-1 to TRBJ2-7, with a weak D call TRBD1 (5 bases). V was cut by 0 bases and J by 1 base, with 19 bases left in between. Germline values: CDR1 SQVTM, CDR2 ANQGSEA. The CDR3 has 17 residues.

This clonotype was seen at least ten times. The chain joins TRBV5-1 to TRBJ2-5, with 9 bases fitting TRBD2. Germline CDR1 reads SGHRS; CDR2 reads YFSETQ. This CDR3 comprises 16 residues. V was pared by 4 bases and J by 4 bases, with 11 bases of the junction left unmatched. CDR3 protein: CASSRTVAGVLETQYF. In DNA, the CDR3 is TGCGCCAGCAGCAGAACCGTAGCGGGAGTTTTAGAGACCCAGTACTTC.

This clonotype was found many times. This chain joins TRBV29-1 and TRBJ1-2; 8 bases align to TRBD1. The CDR3 loop spans 13 amino acids. Germline V lookup: CDR1 SQVTM, CDR2 ANQGSEA. Trimming removed 3 bases from V and 3 bases from J; junction bases left unmatched: 3. The CDR3 protein is CSVEKDRDYGYTF. The CDR3 DNA is TGCAGCGTTGAGAAGGACAGGGACTATGGCTACACCTTC.

This clonotype has ten or more counts. This sequence joins TRBV20-1 and TRBJ2-1, with TRBD2 identical over 8 bases. Unmatched junction bases numbered 8, after V lost 3 bases and J lost 7 bases. The V gene's germline CDR1 is DFQATT and CDR2 SNEGSKA (reference sequence). The CDR3 is 14 residues long. The CDR3 here is CSASRPGTRNEQFF. CDR3 DNA: TGCAGTGCTAGCCGACCCGGGACTAGGAATGAGCAGTTCTTC.

V usage is TRBV2 and J usage is TRBJ2-2, with D tentatively TRBD2 (5 bases). The CDR3 runs to 14 residues. V lost 7 bases, J lost 4 bases, and 13 bases lay in between. Germline loops: CDR1 SNHLY, CDR2 FYNNEI. CDR3 in DNA: TGTGCCAGCATCCTAGCTTCCTCCACCGGGGAGCTGTTTTTT. This sequence encodes CASILASSTGELFF. The full variable domain, its missing parts supplied by reference TRBV2 and TRBJ2-2, is EPEVTQTPSHQVTQMGQEVILRCVPISNHLYFYWYRQILGQKVEFLVSFYNNEISEKSEIFDDQFSVERPDGSNFTLKIRSTKLEDSAMYFCASILASSTGELFFGEGSRLTVL.

This clonotype was recorded many times. This chain connects TRBV12-3 or TRBV12-4 to TRBJ1-5, with 7 bases lining up with TRBD1. The CDR3 runs 14 residues. After removal of 5 bases from V and 7 bases from J, the junction contained 8 bases not matched to a gene. CDR3 protein: CASSLRQGGQPQHF. The DNA of the CDR3 is TGTGCCAGCAGTCTAAGACAGGGCGGCCAGCCCCAGCATTTT.

This chain uses TRBV14 with TRBJ2-7; D possibly matches TRBD1 or TRBD2 (5 bases each). V shed 0 bases and J shed 3 bases, with 15 bases lying between them. Germline V gene data show CDR1 as SGHDN and CDR2 as FVKESK. The CDR3 loop spans 16 amino acids. The CDR3 sequence is CASSQDNLGRRYEQYF. CDR3 DNA sequence: TGTGCCAGCAGCCAAGATAATTTGGGACGACGCTACGAGCAGTACTTC.

Many counts were recorded for this clonotype. V gene TRBV10-3 combines with J gene TRBJ2-1; tentative D call: TRBD2 (7 bases). Germline CDR1 reads ENHRY; CDR2 reads SYGVKD. CDR3 length: 14 residues. V was cut by 6 bases and J by 2 bases, with 11 bases left in between. The CDR3 nucleotides read TGTGCCATCAGCACGGGGGGCCCCTACAATGAGCAGTTCTTC. It translates to CAISTGGPYNEQFF.

This chain links TRBV20-1 with TRBJ2-1, with unresolved D. This CDR3 is 11 amino acids long. Per germline, CDR1 DFQATT and CDR2 SNEGSKA (reference sequence). V was trimmed by 1 base and J by 6 bases, leaving 4 bases between them. The CDR3 sequence: CSARGPNEQFF. DNA for the CDR3: TGCAGTGCTAGAGGACCCAATGAGCAGTTCTTC.

Only a few counts were recorded for this clonotype. V and J are TRBV27 and TRBJ2-1; D remains unclear. The CDR3 length is 18 residues. Trimming removed 4 bases from V and 4 bases from J, with 23 bases in between. CDR1 and CDR2 (germline): MNHEY, SMNVEV (reference sequence). CDR3 sequence reads: CASSSPDRSRNCYNEQFF. The CDR3 DNA is TGTGCCAGCAGTTCTCCGGATCGATCCAGAAACTGTTACAATGAGCAGTTCTTC.

This clonotype showed up just a few times. CDR3 in amino acids: CASSIEQYSYNSPLHF. Written as DNA, the CDR3 is TGTGCCAGCAGCATAGAGCAATATTCCTATAATTCACCCCTCCACTTT. This chain uses TRBV7-8 with TRBJ1-6; D gene ambiguous. The germline gives CDR1 SGHVS, CDR2 FQNEAQ. V was shortened by 5 bases and J by 1 base, with 12 bases between the two germline ends. There are 16 residues in the CDR3.